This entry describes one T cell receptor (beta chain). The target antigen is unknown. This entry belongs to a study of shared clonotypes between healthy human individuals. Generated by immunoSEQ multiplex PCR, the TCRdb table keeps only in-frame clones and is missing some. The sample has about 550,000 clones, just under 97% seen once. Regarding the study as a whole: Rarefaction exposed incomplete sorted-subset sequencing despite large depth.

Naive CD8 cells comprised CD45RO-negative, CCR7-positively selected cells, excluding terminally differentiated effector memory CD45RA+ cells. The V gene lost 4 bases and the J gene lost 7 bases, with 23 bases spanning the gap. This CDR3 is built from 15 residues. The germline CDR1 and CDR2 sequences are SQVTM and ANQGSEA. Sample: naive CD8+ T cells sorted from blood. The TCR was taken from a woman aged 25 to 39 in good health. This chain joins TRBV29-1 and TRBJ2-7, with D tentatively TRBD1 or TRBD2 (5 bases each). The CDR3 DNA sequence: TGCAGCGTTGTGACAGCGGATTCAGTGTTTTGGGAGCAGTACTTC. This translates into CSVVTADSVFWEQYF.